The 9 T cell receptor beta chains below all came from one sample that was sequenced in a study of neurological immune-mediated disorders. One entry per CDR3 protein results from TCRdb running MiXCR on the 5' RACE reads. The sample includes 30,000 to 40,000 distinct CDR3 sequences, around 10% of them seen just once. Documented time point: technical triplicate 1. The sequencing input was PBMCs. The receptors come from a man aged 60-69 years with HTLV-1-associated myelopathy (HAM/TSP).

The table lists this clonotype with many counts. The CDR3 loop reads CASSQDRSGLNTEAFF. For the CDR3, the DNA is TGTGCCAGCAGCCAAGATCGCTCAGGGTTGAACACTGAAGCTTTCTTT. J is TRBJ1-1 and V is TRBV4-2, with D tentatively TRBD1 (5 bases). CDR3 length equals 16 residues. Germline V lookup: CDR1 LGHNA, CDR2 YNFKEQ. Trimming left V 0 bases short and J 0 bases short, with 11 bases between.

This clonotype was detected many times. The chain employs TRBV27 and TRBJ2-1, with 9 bases lining up with TRBD2. The V and J ends lost 0 bases and 7 bases, in that order; junction bases with no gene match: 13. The CDR3 is made up of 18 amino acids. Germline-derived CDR1 and CDR2 are MNHEY and SMNVEV (reference sequence). The CDR3 DNA follows: TGTGCCAGCAGTTTATCAGGGGGCGGGGGGGGAGGCGTAAATGAGCAGTTCTTC. This sequence encodes CASSLSGGGGGGVNEQFF.

This clonotype was detected ten times or more. The rearrangement joins TRBV12-3 or TRBV12-4 to TRBJ1-5; unclear D gene. The CDR3 spans 13 residues. The germline V and J ends were trimmed by 7 bases and 7 bases, with 14 bases remaining between them. In DNA, the CDR3 is TGTGCCAGCACCCCCGATTGGAGACAGCCCCAGCATTTT. Translating gives CASTPDWRQPQHF.

This clonotype was recorded at least ten times. The chain combines TRBV9 with TRBJ2-7, with TRBD1 identical over 12 bases. This CDR3 comprises 16 residues. The V gene end was trimmed by 3 bases and the J gene end by 3 bases; junction bases not matched to a gene: 7. Per the germline V gene, CDR1 is SGDLS and CDR2 is YYNGEE. The CDR3 loop is CASSGPGTGGLYEQYF. CDR3 DNA sequence: TGTGCCAGCAGCGGCCCCGGGACAGGGGGCCTCTACGAGCAGTACTTC.

This clonotype has just a few counts. V gene TRBV7-6 combines with J gene TRBJ2-1, with TRBD2 matching over 12 bases. Germline V lookup: CDR1 SGHVS, CDR2 FNYEAQ. The junction had 2 bases not matched to a gene; V was cut back by 1 base and J by 7 bases. The CDR3 extends over 15 amino acids. The CDR3 DNA reads as TGTGCCAGCAGCTTAGGACTAGCGGGAGTAAATGAGCAGTTCTTC. Protein product: CASSLGLAGVNEQFF. The full variable domain, with the rest looked up from reference TRBV7-6 and TRBJ2-1, is GAGVSQSPRYKVTKRGQDVALRCDPISGHVSLYWYRQALGQGPEFLTYFNYEAQQDKSGLPNDRFSAERPEGSISTLTIQRTEQRDSAMYRCASSLGLAGVNEQFFGPGTRLTVL.

Turning to this clonotype: A clone one base away is much larger, so this may be a read error. This rearrangement joins TRBV5-5 to TRBJ2-7; D gene ambiguous. Germline V lookup: CDR1 SGHKS, CDR2 YYEKEE (reference sequence). With 0 bases removed from V and 0 bases from J, the gap between germline ends came to 10 bases. There are 15 residues in the CDR3. This CDR3 is CASSLVVLFSYEQYF. In DNA, the CDR3 is TGTGCCAGCAGCTTGGTCGTCCTCTTCTCCTACGAGCAGTACTTC.

This clonotype was seen a handful of times. This chain connects TRBV7-9 to TRBJ2-7, with D possibly being TRBD2 (5 bases). The V end lost 5 bases, the J end lost 6 bases, and 11 bases lay between the germline ends. Germline V gene sequence: CDR1 SEHNR, CDR2 FQNEAQ (reference sequence). This CDR3 has 12 amino acids. The CDR3 sequence: CASSPARGEQYF. The CDR3 DNA is TGTGCCAGCAGCCCCGCTCGGGGCGAGCAGTACTTC.

This clonotype was recorded at least ten times. V is TRBV5-1 and J is TRBJ2-1; TRBD2 matches at 10 bases. Germline assignment: CDR1 SGHRS and CDR2 YFSETQ. This CDR3 has 15 residues. The V and J ends lost 5 bases and 1 base, in that order; junction bases with no gene match: 3. CDR3 bases: TGCGCCAGCAGGACTAGCGGGTCATCCTACAATGAGCAGTTCTTC. This encodes CASRTSGSSYNEQFF.

This clonotype was detected many times. This rearrangement joins TRBV12-3 or TRBV12-4 to TRBJ1-5; D ambiguous. CDR3 length: 15 residues. V was pared by 2 bases and J by 4 bases, with 12 bases between. CDR3 DNA sequence: TGTGCCAGCAGTTTATCGCAGGCGATGAATCAGCCCCAGCATTTT. It translates to CASSLSQAMNQPQHF.